This T cell receptor beta chain was captured in a study of control samples from healthy donors and cancer patients. Remarks on this clone: This sample includes further DNA sequences coding for the same CDR3.

There are 13 residues in the CDR3. V shed 5 bases and J 8 bases; nucleotides not matched to a gene: 5. Only in-frame clones appear in the TCRdb table, and some are missing; sequencing was by immunoSEQ multiplex PCR. This table has about 150,000 clones, about 94% appearing once. This chain connects TRBV12-3 or TRBV12-4 to TRBJ1-2; 10 nucleotides match TRBD1. Sequenced sample: blood. The clonotype was recovered from a man aged 35-49 years in good health. As DNA, the CDR3 is TGTGCCAGCAGTAGACAGGGGGCGCGCGGCTACACCTTC. As protein: CASSRQGARGYTF.